Shown below are 8 T cell receptor beta chains from a single sample sequenced in a study of T cell changes during pregnancy in multiple sclerosis. Data came from immunoSEQ multiplex PCR; TCRdb stores just in-frame clones and leaves some out. The profile shows about 70,000 clones, 94% of them singletons. The sequences come from peripheral blood, collected in the third trimester of pregnancy. The source is a female donor with multiple sclerosis, enrolled in a pregnancy study.

This chain links TRBV10-2 with TRBJ2-3; TRBD2 aligns across 8 bases. V shed 6 bases, J shed 6 bases, and the junction held 11 bases outside the gene matches. From germline, CDR1 is WSHSY and CDR2 SAAADI. This CDR3 spans 15 amino acids. The CDR3 loop is CASSPTQRGRDTQYF. CDR3 nucleotide sequence: TGCGCCAGCAGCCCAACCCAGCGGGGGAGGGATACGCAGTATTTT.

The chain employs TRBV4-3 and TRBJ1-3, with 11 bases fitting TRBD1. CDR1 LGHNA and CDR2 YSLEER come from the germline V gene. The ends lost 4 bases at V and 2 bases at J; junction bases unmatched: 4. The CDR3 is 16 amino acids. The DNA for the CDR3 is TGCGCCAGCAGCCCCCGGGACAGGGGGACTGGAAACACCATATATTTT. Amino acid sequence: CASSPRDRGTGNTIYF.

The rearrangement links TRBV11-2 to TRBJ2-1; TRBD2 aligns across 13 bases. CDR1 is SGHAT and CDR2 is FQNNGV in the germline V gene. This CDR3 has 15 amino acids. V lost 4 bases to trimming and J lost 9 bases; unmatched junction nucleotides: 6. The CDR3 nucleotides are TGTGCCAGCAGCTCTACTAGCGGGGGGGTCGGTGAGCAGTTCTTC. This sequence encodes CASSSTSGGVGEQFF.

The V and J genes are TRBV2 and TRBJ1-2; 10 positions match TRBD1. Germline V lookup: CDR1 SNHLY, CDR2 FYNNEI. J lost 8 bases, V lost 4 bases, and 4 bases had no gene match. There are 13 residues in the CDR3. Here the CDR3 DNA reads TGTGCCAGCAGTGGACAGGGGGCGGGAGGCTACACCTTC. Protein: CASSGQGAGGYTF.

This clone appeared once. The chain recombines TRBV9 with TRBJ1-2; tentatively, D is TRBD1 (5 bases). The V and J ends lost 4 bases and 8 bases respectively, with 15 bases between them. The length of the CDR3 is 13 residues. CDR1 is SGDLS and CDR2 is YYNGEE in the germline V gene. This CDR3 reads CASSIAGGGGYTF. Here the CDR3 DNA reads TGTGCCAGCAGCATAGCGGGGGGAGGCGGCTACACCTTC.

This chain connects TRBV27 to TRBJ2-3, with TRBD1 matching 7 bases. After removal of 6 bases from V and 4 bases from J, the junction contained 10 bases not matched to a gene. CDR3 length: 15 amino acids. CDR1 is MNHEY, CDR2 SMNVEV, per germline (reference sequence). The CDR3 DNA reads TGTGCCAGCAGGGATCGGGACAGCACCTCAGATACGCAGTATTTT. This encodes CASRDRDSTSDTQYF.

The V gene is TRBV5-5, the J gene TRBJ2-7; D is unclear. With 1 base removed from V and 1 base from J, the gap between germline ends came to 3 bases. In germline, CDR1 is SGHKS, CDR2 YYEKEE (reference sequence). CDR3 length: 12 amino acids. CDR3 coding DNA: TGTGCCAGCAGCTTGACTTCCTACGAGCAGTACTTC. Protein product: CASSLTSYEQYF.

V is TRBV10-3 and J is TRBJ2-2; 9 bases are shared with TRBD1. Germline lookup yields CDR1 ENHRY and CDR2 SYGVKD. The trim removed 6 bases at V and 4 bases at J, leaving 6 bases unmatched. This CDR3 has 15 residues. The CDR3 protein is CAIRRDREGTGELFF. For the CDR3, the DNA is TGTGCCATCAGGAGGGACAGGGAGGGCACCGGGGAGCTGTTTTTT.